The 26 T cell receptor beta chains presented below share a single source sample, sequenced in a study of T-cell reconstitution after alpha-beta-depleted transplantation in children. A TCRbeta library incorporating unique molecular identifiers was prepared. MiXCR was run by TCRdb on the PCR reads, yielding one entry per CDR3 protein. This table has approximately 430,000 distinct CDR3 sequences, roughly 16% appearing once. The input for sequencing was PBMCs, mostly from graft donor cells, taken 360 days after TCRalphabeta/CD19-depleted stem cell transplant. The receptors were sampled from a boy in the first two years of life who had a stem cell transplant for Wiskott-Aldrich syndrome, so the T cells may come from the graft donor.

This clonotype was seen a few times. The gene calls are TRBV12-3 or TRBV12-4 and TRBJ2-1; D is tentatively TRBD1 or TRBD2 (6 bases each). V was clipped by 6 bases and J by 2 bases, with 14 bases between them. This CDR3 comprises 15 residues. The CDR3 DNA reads TGTGCCAGCAGCTTCCCGGGGGCTACCTACAATGAGCAGTTCTTC. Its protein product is CASSFPGATYNEQFF.

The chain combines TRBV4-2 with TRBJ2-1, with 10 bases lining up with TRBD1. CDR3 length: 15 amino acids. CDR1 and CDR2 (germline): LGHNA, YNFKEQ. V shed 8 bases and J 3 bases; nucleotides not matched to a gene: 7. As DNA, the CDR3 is TGTGCCAGCGGGCCTGGGACAGGGGACTACAATGAGCAGTTCTTC. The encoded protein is CASGPGTGDYNEQFF.

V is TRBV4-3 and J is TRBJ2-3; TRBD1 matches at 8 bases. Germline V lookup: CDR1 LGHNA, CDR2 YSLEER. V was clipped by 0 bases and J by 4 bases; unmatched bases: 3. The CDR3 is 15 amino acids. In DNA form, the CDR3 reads TGCGCCAGCAGCCAAGATTCAGGGGGCGCAGATACGCAGTATTTT. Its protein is CASSQDSGGADTQYF.

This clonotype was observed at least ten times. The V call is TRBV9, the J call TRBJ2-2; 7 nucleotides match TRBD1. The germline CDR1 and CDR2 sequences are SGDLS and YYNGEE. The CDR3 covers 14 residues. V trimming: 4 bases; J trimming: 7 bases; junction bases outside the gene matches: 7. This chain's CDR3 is CASSKTGAVGELFF. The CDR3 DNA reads TGTGCCAGCAGCAAAACAGGGGCGGTCGGGGAGCTGTTTTTT. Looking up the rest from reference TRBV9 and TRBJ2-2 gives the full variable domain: DSGVTQTPKHLITATGQRVTLRCSPRSGDLSVYWYQQSLDQGLQFLIQYYNGEERAKGNILERFSAQQFPDLHSELNLSSLELGDSALYFCASSKTGAVGELFFGEGSRLTVL.

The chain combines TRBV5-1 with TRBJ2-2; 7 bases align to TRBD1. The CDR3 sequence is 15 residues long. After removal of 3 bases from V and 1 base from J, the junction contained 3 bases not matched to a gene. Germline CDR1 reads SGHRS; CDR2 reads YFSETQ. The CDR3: CASSSRTGNTGELFF. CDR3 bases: TGCGCCAGCAGCTCACGGACAGGGAACACCGGGGAGCTGTTTTTT.

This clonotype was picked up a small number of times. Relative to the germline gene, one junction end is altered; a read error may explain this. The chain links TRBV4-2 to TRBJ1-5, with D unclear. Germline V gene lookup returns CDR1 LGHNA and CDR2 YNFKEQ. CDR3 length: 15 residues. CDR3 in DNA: TGTGCCAGCAGCAAAGAGGACGGTTACAATCAGCCCCAGCATTTT. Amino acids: CASSKEDGYNQPQHF.

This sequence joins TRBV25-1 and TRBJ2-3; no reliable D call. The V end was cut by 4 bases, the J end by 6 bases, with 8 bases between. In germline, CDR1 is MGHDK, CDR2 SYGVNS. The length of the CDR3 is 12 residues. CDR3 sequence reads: CASSGRSDTQYF. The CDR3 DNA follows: TGTGCCAGCAGTGGTAGGAGCGATACGCAGTATTTT.

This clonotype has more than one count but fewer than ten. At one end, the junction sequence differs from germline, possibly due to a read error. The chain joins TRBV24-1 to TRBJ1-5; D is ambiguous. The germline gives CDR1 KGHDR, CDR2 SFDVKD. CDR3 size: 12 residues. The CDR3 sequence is CATSDLAGHRDF. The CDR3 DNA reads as TGTGCCACCAGTGATTTAGCTGGGCACCGAGATTTT.

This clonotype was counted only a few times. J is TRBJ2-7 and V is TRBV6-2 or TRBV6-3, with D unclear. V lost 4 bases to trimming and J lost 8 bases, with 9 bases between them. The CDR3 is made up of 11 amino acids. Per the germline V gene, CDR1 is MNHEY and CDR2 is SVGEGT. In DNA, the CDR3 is TGTGCCAGCAGTTCCACAGACAAGCAGTACGTC. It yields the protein CASSSTDKQYV.

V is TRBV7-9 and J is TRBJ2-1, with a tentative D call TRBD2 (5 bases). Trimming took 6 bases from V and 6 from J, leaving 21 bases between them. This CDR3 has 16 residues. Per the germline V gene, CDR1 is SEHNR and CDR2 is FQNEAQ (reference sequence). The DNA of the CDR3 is TGTGCCAGCAGTTTCGCGGGCCCCAGGTTAAGCAATGAGCAGTTCTTC. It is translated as CASSFAGPRLSNEQFF.

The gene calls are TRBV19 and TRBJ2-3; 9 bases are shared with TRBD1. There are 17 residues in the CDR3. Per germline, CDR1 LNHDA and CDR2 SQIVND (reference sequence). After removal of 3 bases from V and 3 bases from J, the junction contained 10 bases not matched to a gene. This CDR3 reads CASSMRGQGRETDTQYF. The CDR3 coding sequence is TGTGCCAGTAGTATGAGAGGACAGGGGCGCGAAACAGATACGCAGTATTTT.

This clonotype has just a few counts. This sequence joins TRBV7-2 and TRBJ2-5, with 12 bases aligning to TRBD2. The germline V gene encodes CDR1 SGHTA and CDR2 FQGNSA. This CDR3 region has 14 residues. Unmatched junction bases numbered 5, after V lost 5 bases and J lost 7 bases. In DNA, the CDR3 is TGTGCCAGCAGCCCCCTAGCGGGAGGGGTGACCCAGTACTTC. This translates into CASSPLAGGVTQYF.

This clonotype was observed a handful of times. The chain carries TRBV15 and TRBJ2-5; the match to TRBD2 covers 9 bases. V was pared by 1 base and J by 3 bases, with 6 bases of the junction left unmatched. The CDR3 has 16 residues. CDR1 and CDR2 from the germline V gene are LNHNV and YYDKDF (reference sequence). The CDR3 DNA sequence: TGTGCCACCAGCAGAGTTTTTGCGGGAGGGAAAGAGACCCAGTACTTC. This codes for CATSRVFAGGKETQYF.

This chain's CDR3 is CASRGAFRDPYEQYF. CDR3 nucleotide sequence: TGTGCCAGCAGAGGGGCCTTCAGAGACCCCTACGAGCAGTACTTC. The chain combines TRBV28 with TRBJ2-7, with D possibly TRBD1 on 5 matching bases. The V gene's germline CDR1 is MDHEN and CDR2 SYDVKM. The CDR3 runs to 15 residues. V gave up 6 bases and J gave up 2 bases, with 17 bases separating them.

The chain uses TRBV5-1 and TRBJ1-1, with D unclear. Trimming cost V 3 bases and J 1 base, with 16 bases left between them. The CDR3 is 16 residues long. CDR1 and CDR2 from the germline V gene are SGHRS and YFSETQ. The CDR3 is CASSSRRKVGNTEAFF. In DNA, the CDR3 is TGCGCCAGCAGCTCACGCCGCAAGGTGGGGAACACTGAAGCTTTCTTT.

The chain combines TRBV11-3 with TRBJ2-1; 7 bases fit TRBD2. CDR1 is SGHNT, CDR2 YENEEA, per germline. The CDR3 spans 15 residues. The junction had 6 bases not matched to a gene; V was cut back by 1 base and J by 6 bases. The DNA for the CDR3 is TGTGCCAGCAGCTTAGGACTAGCTTTGGGCAATGAGCAGTTCTTC. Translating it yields CASSLGLALGNEQFF.

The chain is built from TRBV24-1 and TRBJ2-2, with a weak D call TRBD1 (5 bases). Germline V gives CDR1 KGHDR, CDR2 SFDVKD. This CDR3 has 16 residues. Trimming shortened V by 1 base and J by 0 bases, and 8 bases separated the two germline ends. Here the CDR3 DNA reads TGTGCCACCAGTGATTTAGGGGTTACGAACACCGGGGAGCTGTTTTTT. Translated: CATSDLGVTNTGELFF.

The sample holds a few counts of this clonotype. For the CDR3, the DNA is TGTGCCAGCAGTTACTCGACGAGAATAGTTCGGGGCAATGAGCAGTTCTTC. Its protein product is CASSYSTRIVRGNEQFF. V and J are TRBV6-2 or TRBV6-3 and TRBJ2-1; a weak D match, TRBD2 (5 bases). This CDR3 is 17 amino acids long. The germline gives CDR1 MNHEY, CDR2 SVGEGT. With 0 bases removed from V and 6 bases from J, the gap between germline ends came to 18 bases.

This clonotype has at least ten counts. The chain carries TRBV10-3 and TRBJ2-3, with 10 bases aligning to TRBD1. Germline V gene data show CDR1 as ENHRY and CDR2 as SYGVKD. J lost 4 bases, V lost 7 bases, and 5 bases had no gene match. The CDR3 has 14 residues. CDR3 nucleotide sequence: TGTGCCATCAACAATGGACAGGGGGCAGATACGCAGTATTTT. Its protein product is CAINNGQGADTQYF.

The CDR3 loop reads CATTTDSSYEQYF. CDR3 nucleotides: TGTGCCACCACGACGGACAGTTCCTACGAGCAGTACTTC. J is TRBJ2-7 and V is TRBV10-3, with TRBD1 as a possible D gene (6 bases). V was pared by 10 bases and J by 1 base, with 14 bases between. The CDR3 runs to 13 residues. Looked up from germline, CDR1 is ENHRY and CDR2 is SYGVKD.

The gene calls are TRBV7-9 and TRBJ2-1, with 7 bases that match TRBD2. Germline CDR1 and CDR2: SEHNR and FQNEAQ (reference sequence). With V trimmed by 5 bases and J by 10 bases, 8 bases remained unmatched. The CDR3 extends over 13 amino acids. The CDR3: CASSMTSRWEQFF. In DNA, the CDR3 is TGTGCCAGCAGCATGACTAGCAGATGGGAGCAGTTCTTC. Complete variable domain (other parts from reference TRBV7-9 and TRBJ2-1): DTGVSQNPRHKITKRGQNVTFRCDPISEHNRLYWYRQTLGQGPEFLTYFQNEAQLEKSRLLSDRFSAERPKGSFSTLEIQRTEQGDSAMYLCASSMTSRWEQFFGPGTRLTVL.

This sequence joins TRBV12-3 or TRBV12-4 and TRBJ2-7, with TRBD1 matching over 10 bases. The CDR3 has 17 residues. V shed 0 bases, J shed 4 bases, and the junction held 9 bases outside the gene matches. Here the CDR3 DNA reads TGTGCCAGCAGTTTAGCGGATAGTAGGACAGGGGGTTACGAGCAGTACTTC. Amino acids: CASSLADSRTGGYEQYF.

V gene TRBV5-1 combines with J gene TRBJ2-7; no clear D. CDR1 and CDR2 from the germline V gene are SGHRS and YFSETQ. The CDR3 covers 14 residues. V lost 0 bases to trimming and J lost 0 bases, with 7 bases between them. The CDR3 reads CASSLGQISYEQYF. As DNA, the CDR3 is TGCGCCAGCAGCTTGGGGCAGATCTCCTACGAGCAGTACTTC.

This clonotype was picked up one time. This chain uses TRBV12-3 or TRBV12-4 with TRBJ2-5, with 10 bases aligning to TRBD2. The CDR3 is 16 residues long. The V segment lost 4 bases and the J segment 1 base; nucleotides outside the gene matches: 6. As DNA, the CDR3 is TGTGCCAGCAGTTACCTAGCGGGAGCGCTCCAAGAGACCCAGTACTTC. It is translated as CASSYLAGALQETQYF.

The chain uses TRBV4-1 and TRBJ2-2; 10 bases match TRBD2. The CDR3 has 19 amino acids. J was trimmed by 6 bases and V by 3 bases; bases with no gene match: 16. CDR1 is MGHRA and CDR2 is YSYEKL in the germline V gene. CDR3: CASSQDGLADIYRAGELFF. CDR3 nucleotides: TGCGCCAGCAGCCAGGACGGACTAGCGGATATCTATCGGGCCGGGGAGCTGTTTTTT.

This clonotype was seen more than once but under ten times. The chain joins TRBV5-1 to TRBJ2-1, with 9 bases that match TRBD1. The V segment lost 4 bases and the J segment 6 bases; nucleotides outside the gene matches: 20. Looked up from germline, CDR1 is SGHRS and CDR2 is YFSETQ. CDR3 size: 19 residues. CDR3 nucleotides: TGCGCCAGCAGCCATTCATGGGGTCCGGGACAGGGACCCTTCAATGAGCAGTTCTTC. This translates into CASSHSWGPGQGPFNEQFF.